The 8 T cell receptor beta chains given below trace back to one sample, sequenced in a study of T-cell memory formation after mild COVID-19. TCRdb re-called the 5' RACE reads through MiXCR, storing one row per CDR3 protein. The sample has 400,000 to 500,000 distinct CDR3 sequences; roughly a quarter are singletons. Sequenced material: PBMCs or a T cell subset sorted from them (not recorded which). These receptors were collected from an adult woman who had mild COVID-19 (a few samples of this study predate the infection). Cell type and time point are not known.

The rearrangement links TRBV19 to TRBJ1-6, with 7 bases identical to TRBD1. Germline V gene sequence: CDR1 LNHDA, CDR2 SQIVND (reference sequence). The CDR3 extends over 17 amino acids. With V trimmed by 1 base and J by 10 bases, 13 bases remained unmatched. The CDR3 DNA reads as TGTGCCAGTAGTATAGCCTGGACAGGAGATGGATTCTCACCCCTCCACTTT. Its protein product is CASSIAWTGDGFSPLHF.

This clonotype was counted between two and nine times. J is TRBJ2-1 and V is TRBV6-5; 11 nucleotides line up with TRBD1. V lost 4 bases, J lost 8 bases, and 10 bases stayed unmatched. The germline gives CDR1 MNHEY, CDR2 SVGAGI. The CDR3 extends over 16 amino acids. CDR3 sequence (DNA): TGTGCCAGCAGTTCGTCGCCGGGGACAGGGGGACATGAGCAGTTCTTC. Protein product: CASSSSPGTGGHEQFF.

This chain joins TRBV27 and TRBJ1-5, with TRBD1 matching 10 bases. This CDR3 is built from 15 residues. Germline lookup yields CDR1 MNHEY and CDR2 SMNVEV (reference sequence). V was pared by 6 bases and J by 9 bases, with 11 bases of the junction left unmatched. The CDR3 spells CASSSGTGVQWPQHF. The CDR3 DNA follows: TGTGCCAGCAGCTCAGGGACAGGGGTCCAATGGCCCCAGCATTTT.

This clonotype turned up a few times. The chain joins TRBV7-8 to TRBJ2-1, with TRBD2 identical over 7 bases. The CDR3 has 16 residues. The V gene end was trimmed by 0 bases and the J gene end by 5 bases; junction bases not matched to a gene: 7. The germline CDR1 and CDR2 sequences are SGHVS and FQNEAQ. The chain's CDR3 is CASSLAPGLPNNEQFF. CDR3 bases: TGTGCCAGCAGCTTAGCTCCGGGACTACCTAACAATGAGCAGTTCTTC.

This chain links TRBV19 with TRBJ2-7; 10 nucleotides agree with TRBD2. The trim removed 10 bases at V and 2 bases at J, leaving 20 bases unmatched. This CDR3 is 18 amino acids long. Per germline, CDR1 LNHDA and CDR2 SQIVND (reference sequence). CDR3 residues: CATSPRPLQLAGTYEQYF. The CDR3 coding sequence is TGTGCCACCTCGCCTAGACCCTTACAACTAGCGGGAACCTACGAGCAGTACTTC. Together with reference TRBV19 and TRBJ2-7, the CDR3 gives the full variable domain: DGGITQSPKYLFRKEGQNVTLSCEQNLNHDAMYWYRQDPGQGLRLIYYSQIVNDFQKGDIAEGYSVSREKKESFPLTVTSAQKNPTAFYLCATSPRPLQLAGTYEQYFGPGTRLTVT.

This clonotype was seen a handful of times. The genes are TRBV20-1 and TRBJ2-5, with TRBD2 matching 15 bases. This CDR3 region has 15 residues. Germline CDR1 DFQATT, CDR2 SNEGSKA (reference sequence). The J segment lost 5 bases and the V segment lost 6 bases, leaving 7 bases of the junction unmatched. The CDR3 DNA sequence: TGCAGTGCCACGGGACTAGCGGGAGGATGGGAGACCCAGTACTTC. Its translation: CSATGLAGGWETQYF.

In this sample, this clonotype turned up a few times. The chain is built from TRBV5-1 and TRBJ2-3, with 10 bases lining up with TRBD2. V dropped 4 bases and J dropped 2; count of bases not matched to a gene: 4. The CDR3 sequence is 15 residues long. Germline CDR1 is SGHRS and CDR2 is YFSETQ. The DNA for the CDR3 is TGCGCCAGCAGCCCTGGACTAGCGGTCACAGATACGCAGTATTTT. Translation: CASSPGLAVTDTQYF.

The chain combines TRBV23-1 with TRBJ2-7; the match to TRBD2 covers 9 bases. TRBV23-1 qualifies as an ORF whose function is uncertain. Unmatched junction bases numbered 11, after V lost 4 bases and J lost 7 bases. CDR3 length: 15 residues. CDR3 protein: CASSPAGGGLWEQYF. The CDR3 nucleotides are TGCGCCAGCAGTCCCGCGGGGGGGGGGCTGTGGGAGCAGTACTTC.